Below, one TCR beta chain is given with its context. Its specificity is unknown. This sample is part of a study of cytomegalovirus exposure and HLA in healthy donors. Background on the study: A preliminary data release comprised roughly 80 million unique TCRs obtained from HLA-typed donors. Study-wide findings and caveats: In a later analysis, TCR beta V- and J-gene trimming showed a link to a missense DCLRE1C variant.

Researchers ran the PCR with 60 Vbeta and 13 Jbeta primers. The protocol was immunoSEQ multiplex PCR, while the TCRdb copy is restricted to in-frame clones and leaves out a portion. The data show 150,000 to 250,000 clones, with 65% to 90% seen just once and approximately 2.1% held by the top ten. Sequencing was carried out using PBMCs. The clonotype was recovered from a woman in her 50s in good health and CMV-seronegative.

CDR3 protein: CASSPIFGNTEAFF. The CDR3, as DNA: TGTGCCAGCTCACCAATCTTCGGTAACACTGAAGCTTTCTTT. This chain uses TRBV18 with TRBJ1-1; D is unclear. The CDR3 consists of 14 residues. Germline values: CDR1 KGHSH, CDR2 LQKENI. Trimming cost V 2 bases and J 2 bases, with 9 bases left between them. Together with reference TRBV18 and TRBJ1-1, the CDR3 gives the full variable domain: NAGVMQNPRHLVRRRGQEARLRCSPMKGHSHVYWYRQLPEEGLKFMVYLQKENIIDESGMPKERFSAEFPKEGPSILRIQQVVRGDSAAYFCASSPIFGNTEAFFGQGTRLTVV.